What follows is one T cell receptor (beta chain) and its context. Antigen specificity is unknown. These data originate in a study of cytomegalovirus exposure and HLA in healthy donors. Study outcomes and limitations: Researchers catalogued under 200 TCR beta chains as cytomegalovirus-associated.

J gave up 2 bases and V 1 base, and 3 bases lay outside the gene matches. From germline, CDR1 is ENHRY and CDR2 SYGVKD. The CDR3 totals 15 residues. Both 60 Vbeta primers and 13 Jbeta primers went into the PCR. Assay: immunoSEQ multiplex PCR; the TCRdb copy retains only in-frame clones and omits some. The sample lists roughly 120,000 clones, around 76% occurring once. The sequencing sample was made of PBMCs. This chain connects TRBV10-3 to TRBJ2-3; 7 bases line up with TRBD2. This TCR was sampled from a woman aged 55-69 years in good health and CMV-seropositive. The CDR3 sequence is CAISEWGGDTDTQYF. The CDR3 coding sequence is TGTGCCATCAGTGAGTGGGGGGGGGACACAGATACGCAGTATTTT.